The clone carrying this TCR beta chain was counted ten times or more. As yet, its antigen is unknown. The record originates from a study of T cells in Graves' hyperthyroidism and ophthalmopathy. Study in general: Peripheral blood was obtained at initial diagnosis, preceding any treatment.

The CDR3 is 15 amino acids. V lost 5 bases to trimming and J lost 7 bases; unmatched junction nucleotides: 12. The germline V gene has CDR1 SEHNR and CDR2 FQNEAQ (reference sequence). Broader study findings: Onset of ophthalmopathy came a median around 6.2 months after the model predicted it.

Amplified regions were TCR beta CDR3 sequences from RNA transcripts. The HTBI primer set was used in a first-round RT-PCR of the TCR CDR3. Each CDR3 protein gets one entry after TCRdb re-called the multiplex PCR reads with MiXCR. This sample has 600,000 to 850,000 distinct CDR3 sequences, with about 19% found just once. The sequence derives from a woman in her fifties or sixties with Graves' hyperthyroidism that later progressed to Graves' ophthalmopathy. The sequencing input was blood. The chain employs TRBV7-9 and TRBJ1-2, with 8 bases lining up with TRBD1. The CDR3 reads CASSHRPDRDFGYTF. The CDR3 nucleotides read TGTGCCAGCAGCCACCGCCCGGACAGGGACTTTGGCTACACCTTC.